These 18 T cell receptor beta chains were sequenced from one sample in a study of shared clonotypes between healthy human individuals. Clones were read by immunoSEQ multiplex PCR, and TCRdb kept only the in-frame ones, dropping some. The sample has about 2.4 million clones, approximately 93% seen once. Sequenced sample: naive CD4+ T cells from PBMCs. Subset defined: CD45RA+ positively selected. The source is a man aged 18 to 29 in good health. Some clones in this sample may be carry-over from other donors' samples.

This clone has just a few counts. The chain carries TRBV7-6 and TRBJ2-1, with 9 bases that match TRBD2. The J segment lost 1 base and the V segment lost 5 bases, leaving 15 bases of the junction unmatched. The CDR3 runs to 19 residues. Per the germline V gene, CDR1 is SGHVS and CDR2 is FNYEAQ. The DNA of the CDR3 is TGTGCCAGCAGCCCCGGACTAGCGCGGTCCCTACCTTCCTACAATGAGCAGTTCTTC. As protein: CASSPGLARSLPSYNEQFF.

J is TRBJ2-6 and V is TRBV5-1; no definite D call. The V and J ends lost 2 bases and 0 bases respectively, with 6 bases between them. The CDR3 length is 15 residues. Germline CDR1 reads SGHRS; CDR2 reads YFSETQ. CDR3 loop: CASSFFPSGANVLTF. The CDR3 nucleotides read TGCGCCAGCAGCTTCTTTCCCTCTGGGGCCAACGTCCTGACTTTC. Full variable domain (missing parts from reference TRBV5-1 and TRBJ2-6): KAGVTQTPRYLIKTRGQQVTLSCSPISGHRSVSWYQQTPGQGLQFLFEYFSETQRNKGNFPGRFSGRQFSNSRSEMNVSTLELGDSALYLCASSFFPSGANVLTFGAGSRLTVL.

CDR3: CASSQRGPPVLYGYTF. CDR3 in DNA: TGTGCCAGCAGCCAAAGAGGACCGCCCGTTCTCTATGGCTACACCTTC. The chain uses TRBV14 and TRBJ1-2; D remains ambiguous. Germline lookup yields CDR1 SGHDN and CDR2 FVKESK. V lost 2 bases and J lost 4, with 17 bases in between. The CDR3 spans 16 residues.

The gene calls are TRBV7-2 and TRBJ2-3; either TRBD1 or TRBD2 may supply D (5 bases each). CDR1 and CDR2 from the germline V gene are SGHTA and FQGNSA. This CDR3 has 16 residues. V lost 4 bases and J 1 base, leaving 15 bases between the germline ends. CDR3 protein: CASSSHRDGGTDTQYF. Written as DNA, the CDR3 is TGTGCCAGCAGCTCGCACCGGGACGGTGGCACAGATACGCAGTATTTT.

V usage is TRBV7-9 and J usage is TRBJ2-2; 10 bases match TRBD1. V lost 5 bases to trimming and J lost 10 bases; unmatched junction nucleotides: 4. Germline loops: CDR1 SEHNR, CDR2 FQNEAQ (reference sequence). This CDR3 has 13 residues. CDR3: CASSRDRGTELFF. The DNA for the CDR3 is TGTGCCAGCAGCCGGGACAGGGGAACGGAGCTGTTTTTT.

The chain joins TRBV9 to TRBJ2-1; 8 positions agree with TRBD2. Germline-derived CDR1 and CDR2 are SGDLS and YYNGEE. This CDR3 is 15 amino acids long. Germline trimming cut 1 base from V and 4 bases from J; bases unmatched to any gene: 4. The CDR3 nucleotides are TGTGCCAGCAGCGTAACTGGGACTAGTTACAATGAGCAGTTCTTC. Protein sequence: CASSVTGTSYNEQFF. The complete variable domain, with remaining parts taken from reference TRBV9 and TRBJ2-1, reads DSGVTQTPKHLITATGQRVTLRCSPRSGDLSVYWYQQSLDQGLQFLIQYYNGEERAKGNILERFSAQQFPDLHSELNLSSLELGDSALYFCASSVTGTSYNEQFFGPGTRLTVL.

This CDR3 is CASRPQGAGANVLTF. DNA for the CDR3: TGTGCCAGCAGGCCCCAGGGGGCTGGGGCCAACGTCCTGACTTTC. This rearrangement joins TRBV7-8 to TRBJ2-6; TRBD1 aligns across 7 bases. V lost 6 bases and J lost 2; bases outside the gene matches: 4. Germline-derived CDR1 and CDR2 are SGHVS and FQNEAQ. The CDR3 extends over 15 amino acids.

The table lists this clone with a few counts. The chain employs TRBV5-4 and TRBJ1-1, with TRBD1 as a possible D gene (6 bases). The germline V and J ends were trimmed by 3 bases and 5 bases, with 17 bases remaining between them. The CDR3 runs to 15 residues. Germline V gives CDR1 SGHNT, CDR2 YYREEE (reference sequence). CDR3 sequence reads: CASSYAQGGYTEAFF. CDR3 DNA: TGTGCCAGCAGCTACGCACAGGGAGGTTATACTGAAGCTTTCTTT.

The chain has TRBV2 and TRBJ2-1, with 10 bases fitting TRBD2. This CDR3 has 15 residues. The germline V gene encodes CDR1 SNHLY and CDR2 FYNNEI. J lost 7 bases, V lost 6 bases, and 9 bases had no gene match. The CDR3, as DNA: TGTGCCAGCAGATCCGGGACTAGCGTTAGAAATGAGCAGTTCTTC. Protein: CASRSGTSVRNEQFF.

Here the CDR3 reads CASSLVGTSGELFF. The CDR3, as DNA: TGTGCCAGCAGCTTAGTGGGGACCTCCGGGGAGCTGTTTTTT. This rearrangement joins TRBV7-9 to TRBJ2-2, with D perhaps given as TRBD1 or TRBD2 (5 bases each). CDR1 and CDR2 from the germline V gene are SEHNR and FQNEAQ (reference sequence). There are 14 residues in the CDR3. V was pared by 1 base and J by 6 bases, with 9 bases between.

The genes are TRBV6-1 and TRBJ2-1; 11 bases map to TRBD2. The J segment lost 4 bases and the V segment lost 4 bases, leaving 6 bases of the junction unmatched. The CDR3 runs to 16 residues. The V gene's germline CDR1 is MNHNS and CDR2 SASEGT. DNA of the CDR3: TGTGCCAGCAGTGGTTCTAGCGGGAGGCTGTACAATGAGCAGTTCTTC. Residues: CASSGSSGRLYNEQFF.

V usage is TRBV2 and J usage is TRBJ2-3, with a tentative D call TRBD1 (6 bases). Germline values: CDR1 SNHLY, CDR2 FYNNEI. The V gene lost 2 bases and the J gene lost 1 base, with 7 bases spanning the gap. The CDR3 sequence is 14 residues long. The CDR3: CASSERTGTDTQYF. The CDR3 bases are TGTGCCAGCAGTGAAAGGACAGGCACAGATACGCAGTATTTT. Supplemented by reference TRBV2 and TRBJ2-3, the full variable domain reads EPEVTQTPSHQVTQMGQEVILRCVPISNHLYFYWYRQILGQKVEFLVSFYNNEISEKSEIFDDQFSVERPDGSNFTLKIRSTKLEDSAMYFCASSERTGTDTQYFGPGTRLTVL.

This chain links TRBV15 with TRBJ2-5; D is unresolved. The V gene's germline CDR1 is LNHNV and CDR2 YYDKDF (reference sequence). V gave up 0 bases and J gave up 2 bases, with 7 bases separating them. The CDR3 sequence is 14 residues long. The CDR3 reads CATSRDRYQETQYF. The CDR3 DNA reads TGTGCCACCAGCAGAGATCGGTATCAAGAGACCCAGTACTTC.

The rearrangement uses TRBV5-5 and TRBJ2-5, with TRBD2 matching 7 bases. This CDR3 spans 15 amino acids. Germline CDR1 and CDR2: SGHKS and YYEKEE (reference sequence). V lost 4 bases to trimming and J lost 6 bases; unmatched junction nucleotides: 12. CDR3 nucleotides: TGTGCCAGCAGCCCCCGGGCCCCGGGGGGAAAGACCCAGTACTTC. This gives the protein CASSPRAPGGKTQYF.

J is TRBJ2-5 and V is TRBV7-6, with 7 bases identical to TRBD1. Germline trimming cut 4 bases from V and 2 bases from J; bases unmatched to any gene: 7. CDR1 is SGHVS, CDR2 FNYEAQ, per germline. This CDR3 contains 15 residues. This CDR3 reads CASSSQQGSQETQYF. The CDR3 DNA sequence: TGTGCCAGCAGCTCCCAACAGGGGTCTCAAGAGACCCAGTACTTC.

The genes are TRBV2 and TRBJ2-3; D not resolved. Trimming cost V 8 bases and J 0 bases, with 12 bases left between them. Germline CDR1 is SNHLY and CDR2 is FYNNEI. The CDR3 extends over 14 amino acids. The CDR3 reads CASSFPASTDTQYF. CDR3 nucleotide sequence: TGTGCCAGCTCTTTCCCTGCTAGCACAGATACGCAGTATTTT.

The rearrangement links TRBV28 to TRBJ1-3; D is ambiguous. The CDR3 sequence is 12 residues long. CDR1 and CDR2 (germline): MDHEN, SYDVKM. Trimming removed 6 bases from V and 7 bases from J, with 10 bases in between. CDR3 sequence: CASSLGWNTIYF. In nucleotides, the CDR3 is TGTGCCAGCAGCCTGGGTTGGAACACCATATATTTT.

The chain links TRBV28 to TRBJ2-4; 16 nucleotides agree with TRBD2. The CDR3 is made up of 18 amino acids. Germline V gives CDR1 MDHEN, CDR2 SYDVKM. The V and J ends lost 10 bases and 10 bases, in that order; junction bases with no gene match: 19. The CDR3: CATTEGLAGGVEGEIQYF. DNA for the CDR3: TGTGCCACCACAGAGGGACTAGCGGGGGGGGTGGAGGGAGAAATTCAGTACTTC.